Below, 30 T cell receptor beta chains from the same sample are listed, as sequenced in a study of control samples from healthy donors and cancer patients. Some clones are missing from TCRdb's copy, which holds only in-frame ones; the method was immunoSEQ multiplex PCR. The sample carries roughly 400,000 clones, roughly 90% recorded once. The sample was PBMCs. These receptors all come from a middle-aged man with head and neck cancer.

The rearrangement joins TRBV6-1 to TRBJ1-5, with D possibly matching TRBD1 (5 bases). CDR3 length: 14 residues. Trimming left V 3 bases short and J 6 bases short, with 12 bases between. Germline V CDR1 and CDR2: MNHNS, SASEGT. The CDR3 protein is CASSDSQGIQPQHF. The CDR3, as DNA: TGTGCCAGCAGTGATTCCCAGGGAATTCAGCCCCAGCATTTT.

This clone was recorded once. The chain has TRBV6-5 and TRBJ2-3; possibly TRBD2 for D (5 bases). V shed 5 bases and J shed 6 bases, with 9 bases lying between them. The CDR3 is made up of 12 amino acids. Germline V CDR1 and CDR2: MNHEY, SVGAGI. The CDR3 nucleotides read TGTGCCAGCAGTAGCGGCTGGGATACGCAGTATTTT. It is translated as CASSSGWDTQYF.

The V gene is TRBV7-2, the J gene TRBJ1-5, with D perhaps TRBD1 (6 bases). Germline V gene data show CDR1 as SGHTA and CDR2 as FQGNSA. This CDR3 is 14 amino acids long. Trimming took off 5 bases at V and 6 bases at J, with 14 bases between the two ends. In nucleotides, the CDR3 is TGTGCCAGCAGCCCGAGCTCAGGGGTTCAGCCCCAGCATTTT. This sequence encodes CASSPSSGVQPQHF.

The V call is TRBV6-5, the J call TRBJ2-7; 9 bases are shared with TRBD2. V lost 6 bases and J lost 0; bases outside the gene matches: 3. The CDR3 runs 14 residues. Germline V CDR1 and CDR2: MNHEY, SVGAGI. The CDR3: CASRRTSDSYEQYF. The CDR3 coding sequence is TGTGCCAGCAGAAGGACTAGCGACTCCTACGAGCAGTACTTC.

The V call is TRBV6-1, the J call TRBJ1-5; 7 bases map to TRBD1. V shed 0 bases, J shed 1 base, and the junction held 3 bases outside the gene matches. The CDR3 totals 16 residues. Germline V gene lookup returns CDR1 MNHNS and CDR2 SASEGT. The CDR3 spells CASSEAKDRSNQPQHF. CDR3 bases: TGTGCCAGCAGTGAAGCGAAGGACAGGAGCAATCAGCCCCAGCATTTT.

J is TRBJ1-1 and V is TRBV6-2 or TRBV6-3; D remains ambiguous. Germline V CDR1 and CDR2: MNHEY, SVGEGT. This CDR3 is built from 16 residues. Trimming left V 0 bases short and J 5 bases short, with 16 bases between. The CDR3 DNA sequence: TGTGCCAGCAGTTACTCGTTGGCAGGCCCTGGGACTGAAGCTTTCTTT. As protein: CASSYSLAGPGTEAFF.

The chain links TRBV19 to TRBJ2-5; 13 nucleotides line up with TRBD2. Germline CDR1 is LNHDA and CDR2 is SQIVND (reference sequence). With 1 base clipped from V and 1 base from J, the junction kept 3 bases outside the gene matches. The CDR3 length is 17 residues. This chain's CDR3 is CASSIGLAGGLQETQYF. Here the CDR3 DNA reads TGTGCCAGTAGTATAGGACTAGCGGGGGGTCTCCAAGAGACCCAGTACTTC. Filled out from reference TRBV19 and TRBJ2-5, the complete variable domain reads DGGITQSPKYLFRKEGQNVTLSCEQNLNHDAMYWYRQDPGQGLRLIYYSQIVNDFQKGDIAEGYSVSREKKESFPLTVTSAQKNPTAFYLCASSIGLAGGLQETQYFGPGTRLLVL.

The chain carries TRBV19 and TRBJ1-1; D remains ambiguous. Germline V gene lookup returns CDR1 LNHDA and CDR2 SQIVND (reference sequence). The CDR3 contains 12 residues. Trimming took 9 bases from V and 2 from J, leaving 10 bases between them. The CDR3 loop is CASLRANTEAFF. The CDR3 DNA reads as TGTGCCAGCCTTAGGGCAAACACTGAAGCTTTCTTT. The full variable domain, with the rest looked up from reference TRBV19 and TRBJ1-1, is DGGITQSPKYLFRKEGQNVTLSCEQNLNHDAMYWYRQDPGQGLRLIYYSQIVNDFQKGDIAEGYSVSREKKESFPLTVTSAQKNPTAFYLCASLRANTEAFFGQGTRLTVV.

The rearrangement joins TRBV5-6 to TRBJ2-7; 9 bases align to TRBD2. Losses at the gene ends were 1 base for V and 2 bases for J; bases not matched to a gene: 4. This CDR3 has 15 residues. Germline CDR1 reads SGHDT; CDR2 reads YYEEEE. As DNA, the CDR3 is TGTGCCAGCAGCTTGCTCGCTAGCGGGACCTACGAGCAGTACTTC. This gives the protein CASSLLASGTYEQYF.

This sequence joins TRBV18 and TRBJ2-3, with 14 bases aligning to TRBD2. Losses at the gene ends were 3 bases for V and 4 bases for J; bases not matched to a gene: 18. The CDR3 is 21 amino acids. Germline loops: CDR1 KGHSH, CDR2 LQKENI. CDR3 DNA: TGTGCCAGCTCACCGGCGCAGGTTACAAGTAGACTAGCGGGAGGGTCAGATACGCAGTATTTT. Protein product: CASSPAQVTSRLAGGSDTQYF.

This chain uses TRBV6-5 with TRBJ2-1; a possible D gene is TRBD1 (5 bases). Germline CDR1 MNHEY, CDR2 SVGAGI. Trimming removed 8 bases from V and 9 bases from J, with 20 bases in between. This CDR3 contains 14 residues. As DNA, the CDR3 is TGTGCCAGCGGAAGGGGCGACATTAGTAGTGAGCAGTTCTTC. This sequence encodes CASGRGDISSEQFF.

V gene TRBV11-3 combines with J gene TRBJ2-3; D is possibly TRBD1 (5 bases). The germline V gene encodes CDR1 SGHNT and CDR2 YENEEA. Trimming took off 4 bases at V and 5 bases at J, with 16 bases between the two ends. The CDR3 extends over 15 amino acids. The CDR3 nucleotides read TGTGCCAGCAGCTACAACCTCGACAGTAAAGATACGCAGTATTTT. Protein: CASSYNLDSKDTQYF.

Concerning this clone itself: Relative to the germline gene, one junction end is altered; a read error may explain this. The chain links TRBV28 to TRBJ1-3, with D possibly matching TRBD1 (5 bases). The CDR3 contains 13 residues. Germline CDR1 reads MDHEN; CDR2 reads SYDVKM. The chain's CDR3 is CVSGTGQGNTIYF. CDR3 DNA: TGTGTCAGCGGAACAGGTCAGGGAAACACCATATATTTT.

This clone was detected once. The rearrangement links TRBV3-1 (or the pseudogene TRBV3-2) to TRBJ2-7; D is unclear. Trimming shortened V by 1 base and J by 4 bases, and 17 bases separated the two germline ends. Germline CDR1 and CDR2: LGHDT and YNNKEL (reference sequence). CDR3 length equals 16 residues. The CDR3 here is CASSQGGGPFLYEQYF. CDR3 nucleotides: TGTGCCAGCAGCCAAGGTGGTGGCCCGTTCCTTTACGAGCAGTACTTC.

The chain has TRBV29-1 and TRBJ2-5; D is undetermined. CDR3 length: 13 amino acids. V was pared by 0 bases and J by 5 bases, with 10 bases between. Germline CDR1 SQVTM, CDR2 ANQGSEA. DNA of the CDR3: TGCAGCGTTGAAGAAAGCAGACGGGAGACCCAGTACTTC. As protein: CSVEESRRETQYF.

The V gene is TRBV30, the J gene TRBJ2-1; D call uncertain. V lost 0 bases and J 7 bases, leaving 7 bases between the germline ends. This CDR3 comprises 12 residues. The germline V gene encodes CDR1 GTSNPN and CDR2 SVGIG (reference sequence). CDR3 protein: CAWSVRVNEQFF. In DNA, the CDR3 is TGTGCCTGGAGTGTACGGGTGAATGAGCAGTTCTTC.

The chain is built from TRBV15 and TRBJ1-5; TRBD1 might be the D (6 bases). This CDR3 has 14 residues. V was cut by 3 bases and J by 5 bases, with 11 bases left in between. CDR1 is LNHNV and CDR2 is YYDKDF in the germline V gene (reference sequence). CDR3 DNA: TGTGCCACCAGCAGTGCAGGGGCCTATCAGCCCCAGCATTTT. Its protein is CATSSAGAYQPQHF.

The chain employs TRBV6-2 or TRBV6-3 and TRBJ2-2, with D perhaps TRBD1 (5 bases). Germline V gene data show CDR1 as MNHEY and CDR2 as SVGEGT. The CDR3 runs to 14 residues. The V and J ends lost 6 bases and 1 base respectively, with 9 bases between them. The CDR3 loop is CASSPQVNTGELFF. The CDR3 DNA follows: TGTGCCAGCAGCCCACAGGTGAACACCGGGGAGCTGTTTTTT.

This clone has more than one count but fewer than ten. J is TRBJ2-1 and V is TRBV3-1 (or the pseudogene TRBV3-2); D gene uncertain. This CDR3 contains 17 residues. Germline V lookup: CDR1 LGHDT, CDR2 YNNKEL (reference sequence). With 3 bases removed from V and 1 base from J, the gap between germline ends came to 16 bases. The CDR3 loop reads CASSHDKGSASYNEQFF. The CDR3, as DNA: TGTGCCAGCAGCCACGATAAGGGTTCTGCGTCCTACAATGAGCAGTTCTTC.

The rearrangement joins TRBV25-1 to TRBJ2-3, with D possibly matching TRBD1 (6 bases). Trimming took 6 bases from V and 1 from J, leaving 17 bases between them. The CDR3 has 16 residues. Germline values: CDR1 MGHDK, CDR2 SYGVNS. The CDR3 coding sequence is TGTGCCAGCAGAGCAATCAGGGGTAACGGCACAGATACGCAGTATTTT. As protein: CASRAIRGNGTDTQYF.

The J gene is TRBJ2-3, the V gene TRBV6-4; TRBD1 agrees at 8 bases. Germline V gene lookup returns CDR1 MRHNA and CDR2 SNTAGT. Trimming removed 6 bases from V and 4 bases from J; junction bases left unmatched: 15. The CDR3 is 17 amino acids. The CDR3 sequence: CASRPHGQGKVADTQYF. The CDR3 nucleotides are TGTGCCAGCAGACCACATGGACAGGGTAAAGTTGCAGATACGCAGTATTTT.

V and J are TRBV5-1 and TRBJ2-1; D not certain. CDR1 is SGHRS and CDR2 is YFSETQ in the germline V gene. CDR3 length: 15 residues. V was clipped by 2 bases and J by 5 bases, with 14 bases between them. CDR3 in DNA: TGCGCCAGCAGCTTCCAGGAAAATAGAAACAATGAGCAGTTCTTC. Translation gives CASSFQENRNNEQFF.

The chain joins TRBV29-1 to TRBJ2-3; D remains unclear. V was pared by 4 bases and J by 1 base, with 15 bases between. Looked up from germline, CDR1 is SQVTM and CDR2 is ANQGSEA. This CDR3 is 15 amino acids long. In DNA, the CDR3 is TGCAGCGTTGTCTTTGTGGGCTCGGGCACAGATACGCAGTATTTT. This sequence encodes CSVVFVGSGTDTQYF.

V usage is TRBV6-5 and J usage is TRBJ2-7; the match to TRBD2 covers 10 bases. The CDR3 totals 13 residues. Germline lookup yields CDR1 MNHEY and CDR2 SVGAGI. Trimming removed 8 bases from V and 4 bases from J; junction bases left unmatched: 5. This CDR3 is CASLTSGKYEQYF. The CDR3 region has the DNA TGTGCCAGCCTAACTAGCGGGAAATACGAGCAGTACTTC.

The genes are TRBV7-2 and TRBJ2-2; D is uncertain. Germline V CDR1 and CDR2: SGHTA, FQGNSA. The CDR3 has 14 residues. Trimming removed 0 bases at V and 4 bases at J, with 6 bases between. The CDR3 nucleotides are TGTGCCAGCAGCTTAGCTTCAGTCACCGGGGAGCTGTTTTTT. Translated, it gives CASSLASVTGELFF.

This chain joins TRBV18 and TRBJ2-3, with 8 bases aligning to TRBD1. The CDR3 totals 14 residues. CDR1 is KGHSH and CDR2 is LQKENI in the germline V gene. J lost 5 bases, V lost 2 bases, and 3 bases had no gene match. CDR3 in DNA: TGTGCCAGCTCACCAAAACAGGGGGAAGATACGCAGTATTTT. Translation gives CASSPKQGEDTQYF.

The chain employs TRBV28 and TRBJ2-1; 9 bases fit TRBD2. Germline CDR1 MDHEN, CDR2 SYDVKM. V shed 8 bases, J shed 5 bases, and the junction held 10 bases outside the gene matches. The CDR3 loop spans 15 amino acids. The CDR3 coding sequence is TGTGCCAGCCCTAGCAGAGCGGGAGGTAACAATGAGCAGTTCTTC. Translating it yields CASPSRAGGNNEQFF. The full variable domain, in which reference TRBV28 and TRBJ2-1 provide the parts outside the CDR3, is DVKVTQSSRYLVKRTGEKVFLECVQDMDHENMFWYRQDPGLGLRLIYFSYDVKMKEKGDIPEGYSVSREKKERFSLILESASTNQTSMYLCASPSRAGGNNEQFFGPGTRLTVL.

V usage is TRBV5-1 and J usage is TRBJ1-4; 8 bases fit TRBD1. CDR3 length: 16 amino acids. Germline values: CDR1 SGHRS, CDR2 YFSETQ. Unmatched junction bases numbered 10, after V lost 6 bases and J lost 3 bases. The DNA of the CDR3 is TGCGCCAGCACCACCGGGACAGGCGGCGCTAATGAAAAACTGTTTTTT. Translating it yields CASTTGTGGANEKLFF.

V gene TRBV5-5 combines with J gene TRBJ2-3; TRBD1 matches 8 bases. This CDR3 region has 15 residues. From germline, CDR1 is SGHKS and CDR2 YYEKEE (reference sequence). After removal of 4 bases from V and 4 bases from J, the junction contained 8 bases not matched to a gene. The CDR3 reads CASSQGQVAADTQYF. CDR3 sequence (DNA): TGTGCCAGCAGCCAGGGACAGGTAGCAGCAGATACGCAGTATTTT.

This chain joins TRBV4-2 and TRBJ1-4; possible D gene TRBD1, 6 bases. V gave up 3 bases and J gave up 0 bases, with 11 bases separating them. Germline assignment: CDR1 LGHNA and CDR2 YNFKEQ. There are 16 residues in the CDR3. CDR3 nucleotide sequence: TGTGCCAGCAGCCAGACAGGAGCAGCAACTAATGAAAAACTGTTTTTT. Its protein is CASSQTGAATNEKLFF.